The present T cell receptor (beta chain) was sequenced within a study of control samples from healthy donors and cancer patients (dated by TCRdb to between 2020 and 2021). Receptor amplification or capture employed the immunoSEQ multiplex PCR assay. TCRdb carries this immuneACCESS record with in-frame sequences only. Its versions omit some clonotypes, under half of them owing to an unresolved V gene in the studies checked, with the rest unexplained. The sample contains roughly 89,000 clones, about nine tenths of them found a single time. Around 17% of the sample rests with the top ten. To note about this clone: No cognate antigen has been identified for it. No much larger clone is present one base from it, and per-base qualities are unavailable.

The CDR3 holds 15 amino acids from the cysteine to the phenylalanine. The only DNA kept is the CDR3, 45 bases in frame from the first base. Deletion took 3 bases off V and 0 bases off J, with a span of 9 bases between the germline ends. CDR1 and CDR2, looked up from the germline V gene, are MDHEN and SYDVKM. The receptor was isolated from a man aged 50-59 years in good health. Sequencing was performed on blood. Here the chain combines TRBV28 and TRBJ1-5; the D gene cannot be named for sure. The CDR3 protein sequence reads: CASSFEANSNQPQHF. In nucleotide form, the sequence is TGTGCCAGCAGTTTTGAGGCAAATAGCAATCAGCCCCAGCATTTT.